The rows below give T cell receptor beta chains drawn from one sample of a study of OX40 agonist ivuxolimab in advanced cancers. The method was immunoSEQ multiplex PCR; TCRdb's version includes in-frame clones alone and lacks a portion of them. The top ten hold about 47% of the sample, which has nearly 25,000 clones, roughly 93% seen once. This sample comprised CD4+ or CD8+ T cells sorted from blood, obtained in a trial of the OX40 agonist ivuxolimab. All receptors derive from an adult with an advanced solid tumor such as melanoma, head and neck, liver or kidney cancer. Each CDR3 is given with its conserved first and last residue. A D gene is named only where the DNA matches it firmly. Size is omitted from some rows. Given values are once, few, many or a class for expanded clones.

abundance: -; v_gene: TRBV7-3; j_gene: TRBJ2-3; d_gene: -; CDR3aa: CASSRSGGTDTQYF; CDR3nt: TGTGCCAGCAGCCGCTCTGGGGGGACAGATACGCAGTATTTT
abundance: -; v_gene: TRBV19; j_gene: TRBJ1-1; d_gene: -; CDR3aa: CASSIGFTDTEAFF; CDR3nt: TGTGCCAGTAGTATCGGGTTTACGGACACTGAAGCTTTCTTT
abundance: -; v_gene: TRBV7-3; j_gene: TRBJ2-5; d_gene: -; CDR3aa: CASSLIGTETQYF; CDR3nt: TGTGCCAGCAGCTTAATAGGTACTGAGACCCAGTACTTC
abundance: -; v_gene: TRBV6-1; j_gene: TRBJ1-6; d_gene: TRBD1; CDR3aa: CASRSTGNYGPLHF; CDR3nt: TGTGCCAGCAGATCGACAGGGAATTACGGTCCCCTCCACTTT
abundance: -; v_gene: TRBV11-3; j_gene: TRBJ1-4; d_gene: TRBD1; CDR3aa: CASSLGETGAHEKLFF; CDR3nt: TGTGCCAGCAGCTTAGGGGAGACAGGGGCCCATGAAAAACTGTTTTTT
abundance: -; v_gene: TRBV6-1; j_gene: TRBJ2-7; d_gene: TRBD2; CDR3aa: CASSVRTSGSYEQYF; CDR3nt: TGTGCCAGCAGTGTTAGGACTAGCGGGAGTTACGAGCAGTACTTC
abundance: -; v_gene: TRBV30; j_gene: TRBJ1-2; d_gene: -; CDR3aa: CAWILGGVGYTF; CDR3nt: TGTGCCTGGATTCTCGGAGGGGTTGGCTACACCTTC
abundance: -; v_gene: TRBV6-1; j_gene: TRBJ1-1; d_gene: TRBD1; CDR3aa: CASSGLPGQDYTEAFF; CDR3nt: TGTGCCAGCAGTGGACTACCGGGACAGGACTATACTGAAGCTTTCTTT
abundance: -; v_gene: TRBV9; j_gene: TRBJ2-2; d_gene: TRBD1; CDR3aa: CASSDPQGALAGELFF; CDR3nt: TGTGCCAGCAGCGATCCCCAGGGGGCGCTTGCCGGGGAGCTGTTTTTT
abundance: -; v_gene: TRBV27; j_gene: TRBJ2-3; d_gene: TRBD2; CDR3aa: CASSFLASGGFSTDTQYF; CDR3nt: TGTGCCAGCAGTTTTCTGGCTAGCGGGGGGTTCAGCACAGATACGCAGTATTTT
abundance: -; v_gene: TRBV7-9; j_gene: TRBJ2-5; d_gene: -; CDR3aa: CASSLETQYF; CDR3nt: TGTGCCAGCAGTCTAGAGACCCAGTACTTC
abundance: -; v_gene: TRBV27; j_gene: TRBJ2-1; d_gene: -; CDR3aa: CASSFTGMSEQFF; CDR3nt: TGTGCCAGCAGTTTTACTGGGATGAGTGAGCAGTTCTTC
abundance: -; v_gene: TRBV19; j_gene: TRBJ2-7; d_gene: TRBD2; CDR3aa: CASRAAGGHSYEQYF; CDR3nt: TGTGCCAGTAGGGCCGCGGGGGGCCACTCCTACGAGCAGTACTTC
abundance: -; v_gene: TRBV28; j_gene: TRBJ2-3; d_gene: -; CDR3aa: CASSFIRTPSTDTQYF; CDR3nt: TGTGCCAGCAGTTTCATCCGGACTCCTAGCACAGATACGCAGTATTTT
abundance: -; v_gene: TRBV9; j_gene: TRBJ2-1; d_gene: TRBD1; CDR3aa: CASSVLGQGTYNEQFF; CDR3nt: TGTGCCAGCAGCGTACTCGGACAGGGAACATACAATGAGCAGTTCTTC
abundance: -; v_gene: TRBV6-5; j_gene: TRBJ1-5; d_gene: -; CDR3aa: CASSGDSNQPQHF; CDR3nt: TGTGCCAGCAGTGGGGATAGCAATCAGCCCCAGCATTTT
abundance: -; v_gene: TRBV7-3; j_gene: TRBJ2-1; d_gene: -; CDR3aa: CASSLKPAVYNEQFF; CDR3nt: TGTGCCAGCAGCTTAAAACCGGCTGTCTACAATGAGCAGTTCTTC
abundance: -; v_gene: TRBV6-1; j_gene: TRBJ2-7; d_gene: -; CDR3aa: CASAGLNEQYF; CDR3nt: TGTGCCAGCGCAGGGCTTAACGAGCAGTACTTC
abundance: -; v_gene: TRBV4-3; j_gene: TRBJ1-2; d_gene: -; CDR3aa: CASSQDWGGNYGYTF; CDR3nt: TGCGCCAGCAGCCAAGATTGGGGGGGTAACTATGGCTACACCTTC
abundance: -; v_gene: TRBV6-1; j_gene: TRBJ1-1; d_gene: -; CDR3aa: CASSERPNTEAFF; CDR3nt: TGTGCCAGCAGTGAACGGCCGAACACTGAAGCTTTCTTT
abundance: -; v_gene: TRBV2; j_gene: TRBJ2-1; d_gene: TRBD2; CDR3aa: CASSAGLAGLQFF; CDR3nt: TGTGCCAGCAGTGCCGGACTAGCGGGACTTCAGTTCTTC
abundance: -; v_gene: TRBV6-6; j_gene: TRBJ2-7; d_gene: -; CDR3aa: CASTSAGAAYEQYF; CDR3nt: TGTGCCAGCACGTCCGCCGGAGCCGCCTACGAGCAGTACTTC
abundance: -; v_gene: TRBV10-3; j_gene: TRBJ2-1; d_gene: -; CDR3aa: CAISGPSFGSSYNEQFF; CDR3nt: TGTGCCATCAGTGGTCCAAGCTTTGGAAGCTCCTACAATGAGCAGTTCTTC
abundance: -; v_gene: TRBV21-1; j_gene: TRBJ1-3; d_gene: -; CDR3aa: CASSWTGGGWLTGNTIYF; CDR3nt: TGTGCCAGCAGCTGGACAGGGGGCGGGTGGTTGACTGGAAACACCATATATTTT
abundance: -; v_gene: TRBV6-5; j_gene: TRBJ1-2; d_gene: -; CDR3aa: CASSYSRDYGYTF; CDR3nt: TGTGCCAGCAGTTACTCCCGGGACTATGGCTACACCTTC
abundance: -; v_gene: TRBV10-1; j_gene: TRBJ2-2; d_gene: -; CDR3aa: CASSVQNTGELFF; CDR3nt: TGCGCCAGCAGTGTACAGAACACCGGGGAGCTGTTTTTT
abundance: once; v_gene: TRBV6-6; j_gene: TRBJ1-2; d_gene: -; CDR3aa: CASITGGDSYGYTF; CDR3nt: TGTGCCAGCATCACCGGGGGCGACAGCTATGGCTACACCTTC
abundance: -; v_gene: TRBV9; j_gene: TRBJ1-6; d_gene: TRBD1; CDR3aa: CASSQRTGGNSPLHF; CDR3nt: TGTGCCAGCAGCCAAAGGACAGGGGGAAATTCACCCCTCCACTTT
abundance: -; v_gene: TRBV30; j_gene: TRBJ2-3; d_gene: -; CDR3aa: CAYNRERSTDTQYF; CDR3nt: TGTGCCTACAACAGGGAACGTAGCACAGATACGCAGTATTTT
abundance: -; v_gene: TRBV2; j_gene: TRBJ1-3; d_gene: -; CDR3aa: CASSERVPLNTIYF; CDR3nt: TGTGCCAGCAGTGAAAGGGTTCCTCTAAACACCATATATTTT
abundance: -; v_gene: TRBV9; j_gene: TRBJ1-4; d_gene: -; CDR3aa: CASSVDRGEKLFF; CDR3nt: TGTGCCAGCAGCGTAGACCGGGGAGAAAAACTGTTTTTT
abundance: -; v_gene: TRBV14; j_gene: TRBJ1-2; d_gene: -; CDR3aa: CASSQTIDDLGYTF; CDR3nt: TGTGCCAGCAGCCAAACGATCGACGACCTAGGCTACACCTTC
abundance: -; v_gene: TRBV4-1; j_gene: TRBJ1-1; d_gene: -; CDR3aa: CASSQTTVMNTEAFF; CDR3nt: TGCGCCAGCAGCCAAACGACGGTAATGAACACTGAAGCTTTCTTT
abundance: once; v_gene: TRBV7-3; j_gene: TRBJ2-1; d_gene: -; CDR3aa: CASSLNNEQFF; CDR3nt: TGTGCCAGCAGCTTAAACAATGAGCAGTTCTTC
abundance: once; v_gene: TRBV10-3; j_gene: TRBJ2-4; d_gene: -; CDR3aa: CAISEWGGIAKNIQYF; CDR3nt: TGTGCCATCAGTGAGTGGGGAGGAATAGCCAAAAACATTCAGTACTTC
abundance: -; v_gene: TRBV5-1; j_gene: TRBJ2-7; d_gene: -; CDR3aa: CASSLGGQPYEQYF; CDR3nt: TGCGCCAGCAGCTTGGGCGGACAGCCCTACGAGCAGTACTTC
abundance: -; v_gene: TRBV28; j_gene: TRBJ2-7; d_gene: -; CDR3aa: CASSSQSPTGFYEQYF; CDR3nt: TGTGCCAGCAGTTCCCAATCCCCGACGGGTTTCTACGAGCAGTACTTC
abundance: -; v_gene: TRBV29-1; j_gene: TRBJ2-5; d_gene: TRBD2; CDR3aa: CSVGSGGETQYF; CDR3nt: TGCAGCGTCGGGTCGGGGGGGGAGACCCAGTACTTC
abundance: -; v_gene: TRBV10-3; j_gene: TRBJ2-7; d_gene: TRBD1; CDR3aa: CAISVDRGSYEQYF; CDR3nt: TGTGCCATCAGTGTGGACAGGGGGTCCTACGAGCAGTACTTC
abundance: -; v_gene: TRBV6-6; j_gene: TRBJ2-1; d_gene: -; CDR3aa: CASSTGRERFF; CDR3nt: TGTGCCAGCAGTACAGGCAGGGAGAGGTTCTTC
abundance: -; v_gene: TRBV5-1; j_gene: TRBJ2-5; d_gene: TRBD1; CDR3aa: CASTLSQGAGETQYF; CDR3nt: TGCGCCAGCACCCTTTCACAGGGGGCCGGAGAGACCCAGTACTTC
abundance: -; v_gene: TRBV11-3; j_gene: TRBJ2-5; d_gene: TRBD1; CDR3aa: CASSPGTGGQETQYF; CDR3nt: TGTGCCAGCAGCCCCGGGACAGGGGGGCAAGAGACCCAGTACTTC
abundance: medium-sized; v_gene: TRBV2; j_gene: TRBJ1-1; d_gene: -; CDR3aa: CASSWTVGTEAFF; CDR3nt: TGTGCCAGCAGTTGGACAGTAGGGACTGAAGCTTTCTTT
abundance: -; v_gene: TRBV11-1; j_gene: TRBJ2-7; d_gene: -; CDR3aa: CASSLKLNEQYF; CDR3nt: TGTGCCAGCAGCCTTAAGCTCAACGAGCAGTACTTC
abundance: -; v_gene: TRBV7-8; j_gene: TRBJ1-1; d_gene: -; CDR3aa: CASSLWQDAYTEAFF; CDR3nt: TGTGCCAGCAGCTTATGGCAGGACGCTTACACTGAAGCTTTCTTT